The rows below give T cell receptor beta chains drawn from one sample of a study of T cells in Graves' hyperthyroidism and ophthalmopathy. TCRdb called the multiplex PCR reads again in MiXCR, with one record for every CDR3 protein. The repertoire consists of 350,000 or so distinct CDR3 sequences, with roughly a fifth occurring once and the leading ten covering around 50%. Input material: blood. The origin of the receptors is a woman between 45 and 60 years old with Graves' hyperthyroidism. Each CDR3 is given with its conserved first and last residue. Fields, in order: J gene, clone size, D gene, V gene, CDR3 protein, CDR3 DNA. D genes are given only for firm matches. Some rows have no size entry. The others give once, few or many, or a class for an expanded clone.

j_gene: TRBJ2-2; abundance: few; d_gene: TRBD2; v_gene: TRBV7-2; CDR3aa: CASSAGGARTGELFF; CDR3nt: TGTGCCAGCAGCGCCGGGGGGGCCCGGACCGGGGAGCTGTTTTTT
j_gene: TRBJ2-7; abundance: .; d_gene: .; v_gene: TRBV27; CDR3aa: CASSLIVGENYEQYF; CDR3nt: TGTGCCAGCAGTTTAATTGTGGGAGAGAATTACGAGCAGTACTTC
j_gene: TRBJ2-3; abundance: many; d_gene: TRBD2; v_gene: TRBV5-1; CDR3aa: CASIRAGERTDTQYF; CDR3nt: TGCGCCAGCATTCGAGCGGGGGAACGCACAGATACGCAGTATTTT
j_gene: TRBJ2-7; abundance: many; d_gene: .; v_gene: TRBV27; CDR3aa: CASSLSSSAHSYEQYF; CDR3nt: TGTGCCAGCAGTTTATCGTCTAGCGCACACTCCTACGAGCAGTACTTC
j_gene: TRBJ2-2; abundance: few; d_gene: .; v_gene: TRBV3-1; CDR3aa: CASSQALNTGELFF; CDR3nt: TGTGCCAGCAGCCAAGCATTAAACACCGGGGAGCTGTTTTTT
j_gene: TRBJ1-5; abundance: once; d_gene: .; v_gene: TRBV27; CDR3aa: CASSFGRKQPQHF; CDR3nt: TGTGCCAGCAGTTTTGGACGTAAACAGCCCCAGCATTTT
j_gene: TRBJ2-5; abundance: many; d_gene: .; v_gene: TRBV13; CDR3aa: CASSLGDQGETQYF; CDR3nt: TGTGCCAGCAGCTTAGGCGACCAGGGGGAGACCCAGTACTTC
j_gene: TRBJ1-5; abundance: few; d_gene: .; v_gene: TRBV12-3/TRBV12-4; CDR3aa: CASRAGHLSNQPQHF; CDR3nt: TGTGCCAGCAGGGCGGGACACCTTAGCAATCAGCCCCAGCATTTT
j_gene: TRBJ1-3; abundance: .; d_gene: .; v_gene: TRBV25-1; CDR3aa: CASSEYNRKGHTIYF; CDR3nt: TGTGCCAGCAGTGAATATAACAGGAAAGGGCACACCATATATTTT
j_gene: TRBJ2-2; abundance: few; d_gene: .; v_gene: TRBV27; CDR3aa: CASRFLTGGPGELFF; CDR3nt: TGTGCCAGCAGATTCTTGACAGGAGGGCCCGGGGAGCTGTTTTTT
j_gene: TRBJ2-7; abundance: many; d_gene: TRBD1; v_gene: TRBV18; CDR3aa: CASSSGGTGTYEQYF; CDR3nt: TGTGCCAGCTCATCGGGCGGGACAGGGACCTACGAGCAGTACTTC
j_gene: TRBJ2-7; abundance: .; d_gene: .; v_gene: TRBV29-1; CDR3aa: CSFAEGGAGEQYF; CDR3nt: TGCAGCTTCGCGGAGGGGGGAGCGGGAGAGCAGTACTTC
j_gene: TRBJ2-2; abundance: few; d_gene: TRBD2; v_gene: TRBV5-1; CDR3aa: CASKGGGRATGELFF; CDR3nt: TGCGCCAGTAAGGGCGGCGGGAGGGCCACCGGGGAGCTGTTTTTT
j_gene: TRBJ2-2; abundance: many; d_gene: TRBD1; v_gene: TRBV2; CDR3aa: CASNRQGVAGELFF; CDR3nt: TGTGCCAGCAATAGACAGGGTGTAGCCGGGGAGCTGTTTTTT
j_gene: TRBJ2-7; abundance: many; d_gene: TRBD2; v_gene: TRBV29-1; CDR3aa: CSVEVGGGIEQYF; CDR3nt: TGCAGCGTTGAAGTGGGGGGAGGGATCGAGCAGTACTTC
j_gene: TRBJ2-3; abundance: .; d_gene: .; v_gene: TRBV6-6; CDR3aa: CASSYRSETDTQYF; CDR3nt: TGTGCCAGCAGTTACAGGAGTGAGACAGATACGCAGTATTTT
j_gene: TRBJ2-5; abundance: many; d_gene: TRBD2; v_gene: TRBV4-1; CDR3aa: CASSQGTSGGETQYF; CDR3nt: TGCGCCAGCAGCCAGGGGACTAGCGGGGGTGAGACCCAGTACTTC
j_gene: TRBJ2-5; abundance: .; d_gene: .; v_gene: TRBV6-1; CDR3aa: CASSEASGADETQYF; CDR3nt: TGTGCCAGCAGTGAAGCGTCGGGGGCAGATGAGACCCAGTACTTC
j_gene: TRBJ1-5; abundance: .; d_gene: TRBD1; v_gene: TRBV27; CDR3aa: CASSFSGGGQPQHF; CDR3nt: TGTGCCAGCAGTTTTTCAGGGGGCGGTCAGCCCCAGCATTTT
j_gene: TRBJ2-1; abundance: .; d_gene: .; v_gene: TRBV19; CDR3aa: CASSKGKELRPRLVF; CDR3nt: TGTGCCAGTAGTAAGGGGAAGGAGCTGAGGCCCAGGTTGGTCTTC
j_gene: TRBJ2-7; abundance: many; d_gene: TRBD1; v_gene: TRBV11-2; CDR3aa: CASSTFRDSTYEQYF; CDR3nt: TGTGCCAGCAGCACCTTCCGGGACAGTACCTACGAGCAGTACTTC
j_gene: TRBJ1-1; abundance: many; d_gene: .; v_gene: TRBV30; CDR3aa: CAWGKRDEAFF; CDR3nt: TGTGCCTGGGGGAAGAGAGATGAAGCTTTCTTT
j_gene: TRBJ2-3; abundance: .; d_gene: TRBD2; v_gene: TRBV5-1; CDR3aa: CASSSVAGGSTDTQYF; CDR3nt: TGCGCCAGCAGCTCAGTAGCGGGGGGATCCACAGATACGCAGTATTTT
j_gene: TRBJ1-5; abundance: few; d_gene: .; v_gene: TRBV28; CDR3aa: CATLGAGSNQPQHF; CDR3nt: TGTGCCACCCTCGGGGCGGGGAGCAATCAGCCCCAGCATTTT
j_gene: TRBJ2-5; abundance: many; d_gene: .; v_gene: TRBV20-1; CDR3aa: CSARKGYSYF; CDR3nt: TGCAGTGCTAGAAAGGGGTATTCGTACTTC
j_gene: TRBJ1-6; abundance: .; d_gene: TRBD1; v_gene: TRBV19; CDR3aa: CASHRDRESPLHF; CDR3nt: TGTGCCAGCCACCGGGACAGGGAATCACCCCTCCACTTT
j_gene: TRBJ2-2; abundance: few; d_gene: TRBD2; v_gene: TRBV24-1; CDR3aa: CATSDISGRAHGELFF; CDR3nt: TGTGCCACCAGTGATATTAGCGGGAGGGCCCACGGGGAGCTGTTTTTT
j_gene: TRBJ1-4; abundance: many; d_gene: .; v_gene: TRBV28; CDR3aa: CASSLSQGYEKLFF; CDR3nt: TGTGCCAGCAGTTTATCCCAGGGGTATGAAAAACTGTTTTTT
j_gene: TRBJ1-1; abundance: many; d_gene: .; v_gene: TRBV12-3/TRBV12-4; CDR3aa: CASSLWGMNTEAFF; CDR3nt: TGTGCCAGCAGTTTATGGGGTATGAACACTGAAGCTTTCTTT
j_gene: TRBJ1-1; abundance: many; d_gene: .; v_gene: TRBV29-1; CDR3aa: CSVEGSDTEAFF; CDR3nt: TGCAGCGTTGAGGGTTCGGACACTGAAGCTTTCTTT
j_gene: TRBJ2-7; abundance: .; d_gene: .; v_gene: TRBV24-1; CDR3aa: CATSGGGGSHEQYF; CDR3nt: TGTGCCACCAGTGGAGGGGGAGGAAGTCACGAGCAGTACTTC
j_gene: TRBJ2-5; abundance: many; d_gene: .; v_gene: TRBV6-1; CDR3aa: CASSEAGPTPYF; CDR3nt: TGTGCCAGCAGTGAAGCTGGGCCTACCCCGTACTTC
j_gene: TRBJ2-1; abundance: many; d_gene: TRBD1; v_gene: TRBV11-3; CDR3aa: CASSLTGTYNEQFF; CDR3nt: TGTGCCAGCAGCCTGACAGGGACCTACAATGAGCAGTTCTTC
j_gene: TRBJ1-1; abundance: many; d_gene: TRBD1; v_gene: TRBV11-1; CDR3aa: CASSLWTGSGTEAFF; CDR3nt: TGTGCCAGCAGCCTTTGGACAGGGAGCGGCACTGAAGCTTTCTTT
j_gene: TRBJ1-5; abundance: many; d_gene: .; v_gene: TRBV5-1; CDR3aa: CASSLGTGSGQPQHF; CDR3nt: TGCGCCAGCAGCTTGGGAACGGGATCAGGGCAGCCCCAGCATTTT
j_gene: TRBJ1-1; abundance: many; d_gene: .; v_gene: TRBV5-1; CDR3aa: CASSLGGMNTEAFF; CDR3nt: TGTGCCAGCAGTCTTGGGGGGATGAACACTGAAGCTTTCTTT